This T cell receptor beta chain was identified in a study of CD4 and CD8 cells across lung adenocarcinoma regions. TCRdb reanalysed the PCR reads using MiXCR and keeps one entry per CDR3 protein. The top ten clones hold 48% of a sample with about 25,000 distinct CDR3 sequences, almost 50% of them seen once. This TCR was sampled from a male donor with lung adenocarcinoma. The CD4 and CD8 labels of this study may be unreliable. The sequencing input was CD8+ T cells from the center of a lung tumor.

In DNA, the CDR3 is TGTGCCAGCAGTGCCGACAGGACCTATGGCTACACCTTC. As protein: CASSADRTYGYTF. This chain uses TRBV12-3 or TRBV12-4 with TRBJ1-2; tentative D call: TRBD1 (6 bases). V was clipped by 5 bases and J by 4 bases, with 11 bases between them. The CDR3 consists of 13 residues.